What follows are 21 T cell receptor beta chains derived from one specimen sequenced in a study of patients and donors after allogeneic stem cell transplantation. TCRdb fed the RT-PCR reads into MiXCR, producing one record per CDR3 protein. The table includes roughly 940,000 distinct CDR3 sequences, over 15% detected once. Sequenced material: blood, either unsorted or a sorted T cell fraction (not recorded which). The receptors shown here come from a human donor who was either an allogeneic HSCT recipient or a stem cell or donor lymphocyte infusion donor (not recorded which). It is not recorded whose cells these are; they may come from a transplant donor.

The chain joins TRBV9 to TRBJ2-7; 7 positions match TRBD2. CDR1 and CDR2 from the germline V gene are SGDLS and YYNGEE. V lost 0 bases, J lost 3 bases, and 6 bases stayed unmatched. The CDR3 spans 15 residues. In nucleotides, the CDR3 is TGTGCCAGCAGCGTAGCGGCGGGAGCGATCTACGAGCAGTACTTC. This sequence encodes CASSVAAGAIYEQYF.

The V call is TRBV12-2, the J call TRBJ1-2; the table's D call of TRBD1 was not tested on the DNA. TRBV12-2 is a recognized pseudogene. This CDR3 region has 16 residues. CDR3 in amino acids: CASRLAGAEYNYGYTF. The CDR3, as DNA: TGTGCAAGTCGCTTAGCCGGGGCCGAATATAACTATGGCTACACCTTC.

This chain uses TRBV25-1 with TRBJ2-7; the D is unclear. With 6 bases removed from V and 6 bases from J, the gap between germline ends came to 12 bases. The CDR3 has 12 amino acids. The germline gives CDR1 MGHDK, CDR2 SYGVNS. CDR3 sequence reads: CASRSLVGEQYF. The CDR3 DNA is TGTGCCAGCAGATCTCTAGTCGGCGAGCAGTACTTC.

The chain uses TRBV4-1 and TRBJ2-4; 12 positions agree with TRBD2. The trim removed 1 base at V and 0 bases at J, leaving 10 bases unmatched. The germline V gene has CDR1 MGHRA and CDR2 YSYEKL. The CDR3 extends over 20 amino acids. The CDR3: CASSQVPRTSGELAKNIQYF. The CDR3 region has the DNA TGCGCCAGCAGCCAAGTCCCACGGACTAGCGGGGAACTAGCCAAAAACATTCAGTACTTC.

This clonotype was seen more than once but under ten times. The chain carries TRBV4-1 and TRBJ2-7, with 8 bases identical to TRBD1. Germline CDR1 is MGHRA and CDR2 is YSYEKL. There are 16 residues in the CDR3. Trimming took 0 bases from V and 2 from J; bases not matched to a gene: 6. The CDR3, as DNA: TGCGCCAGCAGCCAAGATCTAGGGACAGGTACCTACGAGCAGTACTTC. As protein: CASSQDLGTGTYEQYF.

In this sample, this clonotype turned up a few times. The chain has TRBV20-1 and TRBJ1-5; TRBD1 agrees at 10 bases. The CDR3 is made up of 17 amino acids. Germline CDR1 is DFQATT and CDR2 is SNEGSKA (reference sequence). J gave up 2 bases and V 2 bases, and 9 bases lay outside the gene matches. The DNA for the CDR3 is TGCAGTGCTAGACTCTCAACGGGGACAGGGGGCAATCAGCCCCAGCATTTT. Protein: CSARLSTGTGGNQPQHF.

This clonotype was counted only a few times. This chain joins TRBV20-1 and TRBJ1-4; possibly TRBD1 for D (5 bases). The CDR3 covers 11 residues. CDR1 and CDR2 (germline): DFQATT, SNEGSKA (reference sequence). The DNA for the CDR3 is TGCAGCTTTTTCGGGGGGGAAAAACTGTTTTTT. Translation: CSFFGGEKLFF.

V gene TRBV12-3 or TRBV12-4 combines with J gene TRBJ1-1; D is unresolved. The ends were cut back, 5 bases at V and 3 bases at J, with 7 bases in the middle. The CDR3 spans 12 residues. CDR3 nucleotide sequence: TGTGCCAGCAGTCCCTATGACACTGAAGCTTTCTTT. Protein product: CASSPYDTEAFF.

This clonotype was found many times. The chain carries TRBV12-3 or TRBV12-4 and TRBJ2-7, with TRBD1 matching 8 bases. The CDR3 length is 14 residues. With 6 bases clipped from V and 7 bases from J, the junction kept 11 bases outside the gene matches. CDR3 amino acids: CASSPIGQGREQYF. CDR3 in DNA: TGTGCCAGCAGCCCCATCGGACAGGGTCGGGAGCAGTACTTC.

This clonotype was detected a few times. The chain recombines TRBV6-5 with TRBJ2-7; TRBD1 matches at 11 bases. Germline loops: CDR1 MNHEY, CDR2 SVGAGI. The length of the CDR3 is 16 residues. With V trimmed by 2 bases and J by 9 bases, 12 bases remained unmatched. CDR3 in amino acids: CASSYVSRTGGGGQYF. CDR3 DNA: TGTGCCAGCAGTTACGTATCAAGGACAGGGGGCGGTGGGCAGTACTTC.

The rearrangement links TRBV20-1 to TRBJ2-3; D perhaps matches TRBD1 (5 bases). Trimming shortened V by 6 bases and J by 5 bases, and 12 bases separated the two germline ends. Germline V lookup: CDR1 DFQATT, CDR2 SNEGSKA (reference sequence). The CDR3 loop spans 12 amino acids. The CDR3 DNA follows: TGCAGTGCGAGTTCAGGGAAAGATACGCAGTATTTT. Translation: CSASSGKDTQYF.

The rearrangement links TRBV6-1 to TRBJ1-6, with D possibly TRBD1 on 6 matching bases. This CDR3 is 14 amino acids long. Per germline, CDR1 MNHNS and CDR2 SASEGT. V was cut by 11 bases and J by 9 bases, with 20 bases left in between. The CDR3 reads CAAARGGEGSPLHF. The CDR3 coding sequence is TGTGCCGCCGCCCGGGGGGGCGAGGGTTCACCCCTCCACTTT.

The chain links TRBV10-3 to TRBJ2-3, with TRBD1 as a possible D gene (6 bases). This CDR3 is built from 15 residues. The V and J ends lost 4 bases and 6 bases respectively, with 17 bases between them. From germline, CDR1 is ENHRY and CDR2 SYGVKD. The CDR3 reads CAISVAGAGVDTQYF. DNA for the CDR3: TGTGCCATCAGTGTGGCAGGGGCTGGGGTGGATACGCAGTATTTT.

The chain recombines TRBV9 with TRBJ2-3; D might be TRBD1 (5 bases). Germline CDR1 is SGDLS and CDR2 is YYNGEE. The V gene lost 4 bases and the J gene lost 0 bases, with 15 bases spanning the gap. This CDR3 spans 16 amino acids. In nucleotides, the CDR3 is TGTGCCAGCAGCTCTCAGGGATCCTCCAGCACAGATACGCAGTATTTT. Translation gives CASSSQGSSSTDTQYF.

The rearrangement joins TRBV4-1 to TRBJ2-5; 9 nucleotides agree with TRBD1. V gave up 2 bases and J gave up 4 bases; unmatched junction bases: 8. The CDR3 runs 16 residues. CDR1 is MGHRA, CDR2 YSYEKL, per germline. CDR3 residues: CASSQPRQGERETQYF. In DNA, the CDR3 is TGCGCCAGCAGCCAACCCAGACAGGGGGAGAGAGAGACCCAGTACTTC.

This clonotype has just a few counts. The chain recombines TRBV12-3 or TRBV12-4 with TRBJ1-1; no firm D call. The CDR3 has 17 amino acids. V was pared by 5 bases and J by 1 base, with 20 bases between. The CDR3 region has the DNA TGTGCCAGCAGTCCGGCAAGGTTCGGCAGAGGGAACACTGAAGCTTTCTTT. It is translated as CASSPARFGRGNTEAFF.

The rearrangement links TRBV2 to TRBJ1-1; perhaps TRBD1 as D (6 bases). Germline-derived CDR1 and CDR2 are SNHLY and FYNNEI. V shed 11 bases and J shed 1 base, with 14 bases lying between them. This CDR3 has 13 amino acids. CDR3 amino acids: CAGTGTSNTEAFF. Written as DNA, the CDR3 is TGTGCCGGTACCGGGACATCGAACACTGAAGCTTTCTTT. Variable domain in full (rest from reference TRBV2 and TRBJ1-1): EPEVTQTPSHQVTQMGQEVILRCVPISNHLYFYWYRQILGQKVEFLVSFYNNEISEKSEIFDDQFSVERPDGSNFTLKIRSTKLEDSAMYFCAGTGTSNTEAFFGQGTRLTVV.

This sequence joins TRBV3-1 and TRBJ2-7; 9 bases match TRBD1. Per germline, CDR1 LGHDT and CDR2 YNNKEL (reference sequence). The CDR3 is 17 residues long. The V and J ends lost 1 base and 1 base, in that order; junction bases with no gene match: 8. The CDR3: CASSQGDPGQGSYEQYF. The CDR3 coding sequence is TGTGCCAGCAGCCAAGGGGACCCGGGACAGGGATCCTACGAGCAGTACTTC.

The gene calls are TRBV20-1 and TRBJ2-4, with 7 bases fitting TRBD1. The CDR3 consists of 12 residues. The germline V gene encodes CDR1 DFQATT and CDR2 SNEGSKA (reference sequence). The V and J ends lost 5 bases and 15 bases, in that order; junction bases with no gene match: 13. The CDR3 reads CSALTTGLRAYF. DNA for the CDR3: TGCAGTGCTCTAACGACAGGGCTTAGGGCGTACTTC.

The J gene is TRBJ2-1, the V gene TRBV18; D is uncertain. CDR1 KGHSH and CDR2 LQKENI come from the germline V gene. The length of the CDR3 is 13 residues. Between the trimmed V and J ends, which lost 3 bases and 6 bases, there was a span of 9 bases. The CDR3 DNA reads as TGTGCCAGCTCACCTTCTCGAGGCAATGAGCAGTTCTTC. Residues: CASSPSRGNEQFF.

The chain combines TRBV3-1 with TRBJ1-1; D ambiguous. V was trimmed by 6 bases and J by 1 base, leaving 6 bases between them. CDR1 and CDR2 from the germline V gene are LGHDT and YNNKEL (reference sequence). There are 12 residues in the CDR3. CDR3 bases: TGTGCCAGCAGAGCTCAGAACACTGAAGCTTTCTTT. Amino acid sequence: CASRAQNTEAFF.